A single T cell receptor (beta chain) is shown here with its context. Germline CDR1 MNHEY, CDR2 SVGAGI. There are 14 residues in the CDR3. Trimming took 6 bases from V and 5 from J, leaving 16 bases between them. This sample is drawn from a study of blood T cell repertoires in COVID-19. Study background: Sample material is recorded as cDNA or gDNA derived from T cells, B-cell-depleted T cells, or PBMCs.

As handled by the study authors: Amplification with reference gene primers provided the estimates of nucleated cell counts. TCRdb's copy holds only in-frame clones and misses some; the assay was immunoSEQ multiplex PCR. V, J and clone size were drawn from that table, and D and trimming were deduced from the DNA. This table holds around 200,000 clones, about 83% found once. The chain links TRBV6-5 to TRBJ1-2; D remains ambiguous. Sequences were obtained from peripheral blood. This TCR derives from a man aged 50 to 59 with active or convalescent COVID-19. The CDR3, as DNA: TGTGCCAGCAGCCGCTTGGAGGCGGTATATGGCTACACCTTC. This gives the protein CASSRLEAVYGYTF.